Given below is one TCR beta chain in context. Its antigen remains unidentified. This table comes from immunoSEQ multiplex PCR, and its TCRdb copy is limited to in-frame clones, with some not included. The sample has fewer than 150,000 clones, 88% seen once. The data were taken from a study of T cell responses to AZD1222 COVID-19 vaccine. The study's findings and limits: Possibly, clonal diversity was underestimated; donors were largely white British and included more females. The study found vaccine-associated CD4 TCRs spanning spike, dominant at 160-218 and 743-854. Spike-specific TCR breadth and depth were elevated following two AZD1222 doses. Without day 14 samples, only post-peak T cell repertoires were studied.

This CDR3 is built from 15 residues. Germline lookup yields CDR1 SGHVS and CDR2 FNYEAQ. The J segment lost 5 bases and the V segment lost 5 bases, leaving 9 bases of the junction unmatched. The sequencing used peripheral blood, collected 28 days after the second AZD1222 dose. This clonotype was sampled from an adult who received the AZD1222 COVID-19 vaccine. This chain connects TRBV7-6 to TRBJ2-7, with 10 positions matching TRBD1. The CDR3 region has the DNA TGTGCCAGCAGCAAACGGACAGGGGGAAGCGACGAGCAGTACTTC. Protein sequence: CASSKRTGGSDEQYF.